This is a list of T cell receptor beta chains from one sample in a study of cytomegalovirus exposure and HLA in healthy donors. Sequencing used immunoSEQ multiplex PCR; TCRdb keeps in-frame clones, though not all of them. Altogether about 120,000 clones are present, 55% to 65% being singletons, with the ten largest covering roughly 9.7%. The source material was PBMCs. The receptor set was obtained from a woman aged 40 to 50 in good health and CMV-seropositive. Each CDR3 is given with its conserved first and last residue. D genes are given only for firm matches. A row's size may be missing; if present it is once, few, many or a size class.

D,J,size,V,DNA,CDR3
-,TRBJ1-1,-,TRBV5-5,TGTGCCAGCAGCTTGGGAGGGGGAGTGAACACTGAAGCTTTCTTT,CASSLGGGVNTEAFF
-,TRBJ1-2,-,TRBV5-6,TGTGCCAGCAGCTTGGTCGCAGATAACTATGGCTACACCTTC,CASSLVADNYGYTF
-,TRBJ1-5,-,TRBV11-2,TGTGCCAGCAGCTTTCAGGCGGGTCAGCCCCAGCATTTT,CASSFQAGQPQHF
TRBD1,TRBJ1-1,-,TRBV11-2,TGTGCCAGCAGTCTCTGGACAGGGGAGAACACTGAAGCTTTCTTT,CASSLWTGENTEAFF
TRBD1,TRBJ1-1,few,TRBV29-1,TGCAGCGTTCGGACAGGGATGAACACTGAAGCTTTCTTT,CSVRTGMNTEAFF
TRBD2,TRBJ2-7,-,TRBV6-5,TGTGCCAGCAGGCGACTAGCGGGAGTTTACGAGCAGTACTTC,CASRRLAGVYEQYF
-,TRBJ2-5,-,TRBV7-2,TGTGCCAGCAGCTCCCCCCGGAGCCGGGAGACCCAGTACTTC,CASSSPRSRETQYF
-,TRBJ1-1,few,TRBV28,TGTGCCAGCAGTCGGACAGTGGGGGAAGCTTTCTTT,CASSRTVGEAFF
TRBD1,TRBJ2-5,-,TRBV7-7,TGTGCCAGCAGCGCCAAGGGGGCCCAAGAGACCCAGTACTTC,CASSAKGAQETQYF
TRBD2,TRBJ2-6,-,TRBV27,TGTGCCAGCAGTTCCGTATTGGGAGGGAGCTCTGGGGCCAACGTCCTGACTTTC,CASSSVLGGSSGANVLTF
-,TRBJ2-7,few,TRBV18,TGTGCCAGCTCACCAGCTACCCATCGCGAGCAGTACTTC,CASSPATHREQYF
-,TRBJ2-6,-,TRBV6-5,TGTGCCAGCAGACTCTCGGAGGCCGGGGCCAACGTCCTGACTTTC,CASRLSEAGANVLTF
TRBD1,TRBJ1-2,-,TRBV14,TGTGCCAGCAGCCCTGGGACAGGGAACTATGGCTACACCTTC,CASSPGTGNYGYTF
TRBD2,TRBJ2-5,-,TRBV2,TGTGCCAGCAGAGCTACTAGCGGGAGGGTGCGAGAGACCCAGTACTTC,CASRATSGRVRETQYF
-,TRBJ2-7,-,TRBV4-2,TGTGCCAGCAGCCAAGGCGGGAATAACTTCTACGAGCAGTACTTC,CASSQGGNNFYEQYF
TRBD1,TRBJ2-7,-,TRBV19,TGTGCCAGTAGGGGACAGGGAAACTACGAGCAGTACTTC,CASRGQGNYEQYF
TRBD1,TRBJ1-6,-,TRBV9,TGTGCCAGCAGCGCGACAGGGGGTGATAATTCACCCCTCCACTTT,CASSATGGDNSPLHF
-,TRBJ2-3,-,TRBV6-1,TGTGCCAGCAGTGTGGTCTCAGGATCTAGCACAGATACGCAGTATTTT,CASSVVSGSSTDTQYF
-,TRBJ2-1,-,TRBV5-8,TGTGCCAGCAGCTTGTACCGGGGACAAACCGCCAATGAGCAGTTCTTC,CASSLYRGQTANEQFF
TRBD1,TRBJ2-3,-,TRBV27,TGTGCCAGCAGTTTAATTGGGACAGGGTATAGAAATACGCAGTATTTT,CASSLIGTGYRNTQYF
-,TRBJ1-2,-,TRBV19,TGTGCCAGTAGTATTTACGCGGAGCCTTATGGCTACACCTTC,CASSIYAEPYGYTF
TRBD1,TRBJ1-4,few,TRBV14,TGTGCCAGCAGCCCCTCCTTAGGGACAGGGGACGAAAAACTGTTTTTT,CASSPSLGTGDEKLFF
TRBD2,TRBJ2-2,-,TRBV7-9,TGTGCCAGCAGCTTAGCCACTAGCGGGAGGGCCTCCATCGGGGAGCTGTTTTTT,CASSLATSGRASIGELFF
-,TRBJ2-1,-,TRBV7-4,TGTGCCAGCAGCTTTTACAACGGACTCGAGCAGTTCTTC,CASSFYNGLEQFF
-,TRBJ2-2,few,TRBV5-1,TGCGCCAGCAGCTCCATACAGAGCACCGGGGAGCTGTTTTTT,CASSSIQSTGELFF
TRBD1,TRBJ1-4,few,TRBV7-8,TGTGCCAGCAGCTTAGATGATATCAGGGGGGTAGGAGAAAAACTGTTTTTT,CASSLDDIRGVGEKLFF